The 8 T cell receptor beta chains in this list originate from one sample, sequenced in a study of CD8+ T cells in alopecia areata. Once RNA had been extracted, it was reverse transcribed into cDNA to act as the sequencing template. The protocol was immunoSEQ multiplex PCR, while the TCRdb copy is restricted to in-frame clones and leaves out a portion. The data contain 150,000 or so clones, roughly 50% of them seen just once; the ten biggest clones take up about 4.9%. Sequenced: CD4+ T cells sorted from blood. Receptors were obtained from a human donor in good health.

Regarding this clone: Mismatch with germline at one junction end may stem from a read error. This rearrangement joins TRBV9 to TRBJ1-2; no definite D call. CDR3 length: 9 amino acids. In germline, CDR1 is SGDLS, CDR2 YYNGEE. The CDR3 sequence is CASSAGPSF. CDR3 nucleotides: TGTGCCAGCAGCGCCGGGCCATCCTTC. Full variable domain (missing parts from reference TRBV9 and TRBJ1-2): DSGVTQTPKHLITATGQRVTLRCSPRSGDLSVYWYQQSLDQGLQFLIQYYNGEERAKGNILERFSAQQFPDLHSELNLSSLELGDSALYFCASSAGPSFGSGTRLTVV.

This clone was seen more than once but under ten times. V and J are TRBV7-6 and TRBJ2-5; TRBD2 matches at 8 bases. Germline V gene lookup returns CDR1 SGHVS and CDR2 FNYEAQ. The junction had 12 bases not matched to a gene; V was cut back by 4 bases and J by 5 bases. The CDR3 runs 16 residues. The CDR3 loop reads CASSSRPGLGGETQYF. CDR3 DNA sequence: TGTGCCAGCAGCTCCCGGCCGGGACTAGGCGGGGAGACCCAGTACTTC.

The genes are TRBV11-2 and TRBJ2-6, with 7 bases lining up with TRBD2. CDR1 and CDR2 (germline): SGHAT, FQNNGV. CDR3 length equals 16 residues. Germline trimming cut 6 bases from V and 0 bases from J; bases unmatched to any gene: 5. In nucleotides, the CDR3 is TGTGCCAGCAGGTTAAGCGGGACCTCTGGGGCCAACGTCCTGACTTTC. Its protein is CASRLSGTSGANVLTF.

This clone came up a few times. The rearrangement links TRBV6-5 to TRBJ2-7; 9 nucleotides align to TRBD2. Germline trimming cut 3 bases from V and 6 bases from J; bases unmatched to any gene: 12. Germline assignment: CDR1 MNHEY and CDR2 SVGAGI. The CDR3 consists of 16 residues. CDR3 DNA: TGTGCCAGCAGTTATAGTCCGGGACTAGCATTATTCGAGCAGTACTTC. This gives the protein CASSYSPGLALFEQYF.

The chain uses TRBV25-1 and TRBJ1-2, with 9 bases lining up with TRBD1. The CDR3 loop spans 13 amino acids. The V gene's germline CDR1 is MGHDK and CDR2 SYGVNS. With V trimmed by 3 bases and J by 8 bases, 4 bases remained unmatched. In DNA form, the CDR3 reads TGTGCCAGCAGTGACCAGGACAGGGGAGGCTACACCTTC. Encoded protein: CASSDQDRGGYTF.

The V gene is TRBV27, the J gene TRBJ2-7, with D tentatively TRBD2 (6 bases). Trimming took 6 bases from V and 3 from J, leaving 15 bases between them. The CDR3 totals 14 residues. Germline CDR1 and CDR2: MNHEY and SMNVEV (reference sequence). Here the CDR3 DNA reads TGTGCCAGCAGCCCCGGACTATGGGGCTACGAGCAGTACTTC. It encodes CASSPGLWGYEQYF.

This clone was seen only a few times. The rearrangement joins TRBV7-8 to TRBJ1-2; 8 bases agree with TRBD1. Germline loops: CDR1 SGHVS, CDR2 FQNEAQ. The CDR3 runs 16 residues. The J segment lost 2 bases and the V segment lost 6 bases, leaving 11 bases of the junction unmatched. Here the CDR3 reads CASSINPRQGNYGYTF. The DNA for the CDR3 is TGTGCCAGCAGTATAAACCCCCGACAGGGGAACTATGGCTACACCTTC. Full variable domain (rest looked up from reference TRBV7-8 and TRBJ1-2): GAGVSQSPRYKVAKRGQDVALRCDPISGHVSLFWYQQALGQGPEFLTYFQNEAQLDKSGLPSDRFFAERPEGSVSTLKIQRTQQEDSAVYLCASSINPRQGNYGYTFGSGTRLTVV.

This rearrangement joins TRBV27 to TRBJ2-5; D possibly matches TRBD1 or TRBD2 (5 bases each). V lost 4 bases to trimming and J lost 5 bases, with 23 bases between them. This CDR3 comprises 17 residues. The germline V gene encodes CDR1 MNHEY and CDR2 SMNVEV (reference sequence). CDR3 DNA: TGTGCCAGCAGTTCGATCTCAGGGAGCAGGGCCCGGGAGACCCAGTACTTC. It is translated as CASSSISGSRARETQYF.